At least ten counts were recorded for the clone carrying this T cell receptor (beta chain). This sample is part of a study of T-cell reconstitution after alpha-beta-depleted transplantation in children. Using unique molecular identifiers, the investigators prepared the TCRbeta library. Each CDR3 protein gets one entry after TCRdb re-called the PCR reads with MiXCR. The repertoire holds 900,000 or so distinct CDR3 sequences, with roughly 15% as singletons. The CDR3 is 13 amino acids. Germline V gives CDR1 SQVTM, CDR2 ANQGSEA. V was trimmed by 5 bases and J by 3 bases, leaving 11 bases between them. The sample consisted of PBMCs, mostly from graft donor cells, taken 360 days after TCRalphabeta/CD19-depleted stem cell transplant. The sequence was collected from a male patient younger than 18 who had a stem cell transplant for acute lymphoblastic leukemia, so the T cells may come from the graft donor. This chain connects TRBV29-1 to TRBJ1-5, with D tentatively TRBD1 (6 bases). As DNA, the CDR3 is TGCAGCGTTCTCGGACAGAACAATCAGCCCCAGCATTTT. Encoded protein: CSVLGQNNQPQHF.